One and the same sample provided the 6 T cell receptor beta chains below, sequenced in a study of Graves' ophthalmopathy and Graves' hyperthyroidism. Beta-chain TCR CDR3 regions were amplified from RNA transcripts. Amplification began with first-round RT-PCR using HTBI primers, then second-round multiplex PCR was performed. Using its own MiXCR run on the multiplex PCR reads, TCRdb lists one record per CDR3 protein. The profile shows some 250,000 distinct CDR3 sequences, around 45% of them singletons. The sample consisted of peripheral blood. These receptors were collected from an adult man with Graves' ophthalmopathy.

For this clonotype: The conserved closing phenylalanine or tryptophan is absent in this CDR3, likely reflecting a read error. No DNA is shown, since the ends of the CDR3 on it are uncertain; the CDR3 is the one TCRdb lists. V and J are TRBV7-9 and TRBJ1-1. The CDR3 totals 9 residues, both ends included. CDR1 is SEHNR and CDR2 is FQNEAQ in the germline V gene (reference sequence). CDR3 loop: CASSMRESS.

The V call is TRBV7-3, the J call TRBJ1-2, with D uncertain. Between the trimmed V and J ends, which lost 1 base and 6 bases, there was a span of 6 bases. CDR3 length: 12 amino acids. CDR1 and CDR2 from the germline V gene are SGHTA and FQGTGA. In nucleotides, the CDR3 is TGTGCCAGCAGCTTAAGGGAGGATGGCTACACCTTC. Its translation is CASSLREDGYTF.

This clonotype occurred once. The V and J genes are TRBV9 and TRBJ1-2; no clear D gene. Trimming pared 0 bases from V and 5 bases from J, leaving 14 bases between. This CDR3 contains 15 residues. Per germline, CDR1 SGDLS and CDR2 YYNGEE. CDR3 DNA: TGTGCCAGCAGCGTAGGAGCCGACGTGGGGTATGGCTACACCTTC. Translated, it gives CASSVGADVGYGYTF.

This rearrangement joins TRBV15 to TRBJ1-2, with D tentatively TRBD1 or TRBD2 (6 bases each). The end of the DNA fits TRBJ2-4 better, so the J call may be wrong. Germline V gene sequence: CDR1 LNHNV, CDR2 YYDKDF (reference sequence). The CDR3 spans 14 residues. CDR3 amino acids: CATSRDRGLGIQYF. As DNA, the CDR3 is TGTGCCACCAGCAGAGATCGGGGGCTGGGCATTCAGTACTTC.

The V call is TRBV12-3 or TRBV12-4, the J call TRBJ1-4; 7 bases map to TRBD1. Trimming at V came to 4 bases and at J to 5 bases, leaving 7 bases not matched to a gene. This CDR3 comprises 15 residues. The CDR3 sequence is CASSWTGQPNEKLFF. CDR3 coding DNA: TGTGCCAGCAGTTGGACAGGACAACCCAATGAAAAACTGTTTTTT.

The chain joins TRBV2 to TRBJ1-1; D unclear. Germline V CDR1 and CDR2: SNHLY, FYNNEI. Trimming stripped 5 bases from V and 4 bases from J, with 14 bases between. The CDR3 runs 14 residues. The DNA of the CDR3 is TGTGCCAGCAGTACGACGCGGGGTAGCACTGAAGCTTTCTTT. This gives the protein CASSTTRGSTEAFF.